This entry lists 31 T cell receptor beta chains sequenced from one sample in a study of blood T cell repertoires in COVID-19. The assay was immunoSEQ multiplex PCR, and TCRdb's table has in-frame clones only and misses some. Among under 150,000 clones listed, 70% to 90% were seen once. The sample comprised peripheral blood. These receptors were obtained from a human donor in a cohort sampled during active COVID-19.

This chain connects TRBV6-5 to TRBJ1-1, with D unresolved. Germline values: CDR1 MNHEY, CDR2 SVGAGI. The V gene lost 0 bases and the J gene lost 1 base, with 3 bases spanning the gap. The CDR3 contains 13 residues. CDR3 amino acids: CASSYSANTEAFF. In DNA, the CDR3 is TGTGCCAGCAGTTACTCGGCGAACACTGAAGCTTTCTTT.

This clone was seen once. The CDR3 spells CASSVLSGANTEAFF. The CDR3 DNA follows: TGTGCCAGCAGCGTACTATCTGGGGCGAACACTGAAGCTTTCTTT. The rearrangement uses TRBV9 and TRBJ1-1; a possible D gene is TRBD1 (5 bases). The V end was cut by 1 base, the J end by 1 base, with 11 bases between. The V gene's germline CDR1 is SGDLS and CDR2 YYNGEE. The CDR3 spans 15 residues. Using reference TRBV9 and TRBJ1-1 for the parts outside the CDR3, the full variable domain is DSGVTQTPKHLITATGQRVTLRCSPRSGDLSVYWYQQSLDQGLQFLIQYYNGEERAKGNILERFSAQQFPDLHSELNLSSLELGDSALYFCASSVLSGANTEAFFGQGTRLTVV.

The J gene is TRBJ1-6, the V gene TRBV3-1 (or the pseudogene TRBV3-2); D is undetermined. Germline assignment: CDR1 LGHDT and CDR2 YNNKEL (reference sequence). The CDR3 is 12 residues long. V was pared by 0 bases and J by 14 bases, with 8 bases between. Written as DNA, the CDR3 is TGTGCCAGCAGCCAAGATCCGGGGACCCTCCACTTT. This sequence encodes CASSQDPGTLHF.

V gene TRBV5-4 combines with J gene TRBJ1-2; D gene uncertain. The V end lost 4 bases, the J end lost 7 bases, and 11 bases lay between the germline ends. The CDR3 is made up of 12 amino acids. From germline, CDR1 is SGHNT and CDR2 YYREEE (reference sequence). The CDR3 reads CASSPDKVGYTF. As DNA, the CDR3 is TGTGCCAGCAGCCCCGACAAGGTTGGCTACACCTTC. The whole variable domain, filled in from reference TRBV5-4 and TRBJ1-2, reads ETGVTQSPTHLIKTRGQQVTLRCSSQSGHNTVSWYQQALGQGPQFIFQYYREEENGRGNFPPRFSGLQFPNYSSELNVNALELDDSALYLCASSPDKVGYTFGSGTRLTVV.

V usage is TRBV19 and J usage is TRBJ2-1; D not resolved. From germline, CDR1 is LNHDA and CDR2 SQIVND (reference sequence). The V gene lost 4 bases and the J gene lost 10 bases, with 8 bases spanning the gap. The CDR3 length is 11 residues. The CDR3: CASSSSFEQFF. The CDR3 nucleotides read TGTGCCAGTAGTAGTAGCTTCGAGCAGTTCTTC.

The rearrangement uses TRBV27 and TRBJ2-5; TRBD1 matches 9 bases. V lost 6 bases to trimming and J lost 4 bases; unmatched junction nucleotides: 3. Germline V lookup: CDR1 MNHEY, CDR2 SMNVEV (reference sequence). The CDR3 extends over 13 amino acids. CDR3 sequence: CASSNRGRETQYF. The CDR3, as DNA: TGTGCCAGCAGCAACAGGGGGCGAGAGACCCAGTACTTC.

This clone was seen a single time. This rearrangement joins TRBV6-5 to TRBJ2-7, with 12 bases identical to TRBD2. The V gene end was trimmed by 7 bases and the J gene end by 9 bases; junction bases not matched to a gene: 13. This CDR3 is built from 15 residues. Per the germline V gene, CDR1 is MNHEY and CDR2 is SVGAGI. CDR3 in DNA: TGTGCCAGCACCGCGAGGCCTAGCGGGGGGGACAGGCAGTACTTC. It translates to CASTARPSGGDRQYF.

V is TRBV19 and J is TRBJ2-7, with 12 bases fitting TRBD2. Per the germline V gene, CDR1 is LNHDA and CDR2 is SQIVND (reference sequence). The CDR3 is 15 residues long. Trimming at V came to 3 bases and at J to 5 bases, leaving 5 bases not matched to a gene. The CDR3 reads CASSMTSGSRDEQYF. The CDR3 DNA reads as TGTGCCAGTAGTATGACTAGCGGGAGTAGGGACGAGCAGTACTTC.

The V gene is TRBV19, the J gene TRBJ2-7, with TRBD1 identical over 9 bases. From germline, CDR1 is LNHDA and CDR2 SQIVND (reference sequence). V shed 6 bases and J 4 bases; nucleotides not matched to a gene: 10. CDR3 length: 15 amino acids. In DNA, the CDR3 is TGTGCCAGTAGCTCCCCGGGACAGGGTTGGTACGAGCAGTACTTC. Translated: CASSSPGQGWYEQYF.

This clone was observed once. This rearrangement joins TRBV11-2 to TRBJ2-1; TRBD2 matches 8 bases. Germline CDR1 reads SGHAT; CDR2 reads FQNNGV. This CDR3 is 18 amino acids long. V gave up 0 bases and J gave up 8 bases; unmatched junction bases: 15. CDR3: CASSLDPLPGLVNHEQFF. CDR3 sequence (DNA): TGTGCCAGCAGCTTAGATCCCTTACCGGGACTAGTTAACCATGAGCAGTTCTTC.

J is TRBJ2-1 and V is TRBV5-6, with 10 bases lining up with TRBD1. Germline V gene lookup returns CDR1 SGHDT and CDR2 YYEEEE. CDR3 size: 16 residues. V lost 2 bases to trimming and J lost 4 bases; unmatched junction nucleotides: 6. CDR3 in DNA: TGTGCCAGCAGCTTCCGACAGGGGGCTGGTTACAATGAGCAGTTCTTC. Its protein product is CASSFRQGAGYNEQFF. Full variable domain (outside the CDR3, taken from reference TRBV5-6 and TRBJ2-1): DAGVTQSPTHLIKTRGQQVTLRCSPKSGHDTVSWYQQALGQGPQFIFQYYEEEERQRGNFPDRFSGHQFPNYSSELNVNALLLGDSALYLCASSFRQGAGYNEQFFGPGTRLTVL.

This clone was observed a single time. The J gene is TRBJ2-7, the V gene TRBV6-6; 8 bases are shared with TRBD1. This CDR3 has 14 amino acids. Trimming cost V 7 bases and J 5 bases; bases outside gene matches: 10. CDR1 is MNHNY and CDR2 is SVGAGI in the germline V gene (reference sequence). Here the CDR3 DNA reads TGTGCCAGCAACCGACAGGGGAGGTTCGACGAGCAGTACTTC. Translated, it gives CASNRQGRFDEQYF.

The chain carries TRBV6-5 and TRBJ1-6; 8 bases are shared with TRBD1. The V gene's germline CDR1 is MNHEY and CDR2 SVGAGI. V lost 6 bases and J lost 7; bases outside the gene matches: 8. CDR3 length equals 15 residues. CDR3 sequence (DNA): TGTGCCAGCAGGGTAGGACAGGGAGTGAATTCACCCCTCCACTTT. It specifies CASRVGQGVNSPLHF.

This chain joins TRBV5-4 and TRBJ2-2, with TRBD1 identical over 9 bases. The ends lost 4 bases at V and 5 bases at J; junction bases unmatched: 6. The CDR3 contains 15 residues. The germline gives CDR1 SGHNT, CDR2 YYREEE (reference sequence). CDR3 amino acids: CASSPGQGRTGELFF. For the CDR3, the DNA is TGTGCCAGCAGCCCCGGACAGGGGAGAACCGGGGAGCTGTTTTTT.

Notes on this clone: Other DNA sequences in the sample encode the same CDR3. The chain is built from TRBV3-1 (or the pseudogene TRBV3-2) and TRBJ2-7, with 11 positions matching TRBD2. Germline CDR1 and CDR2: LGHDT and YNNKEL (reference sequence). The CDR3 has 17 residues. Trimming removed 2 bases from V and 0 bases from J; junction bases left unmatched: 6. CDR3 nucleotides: TGTGCCAGCAGCCAAAGGACTAGCGGGCCCAGCTCCTACGAGCAGTACTTC. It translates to CASSQRTSGPSSYEQYF.

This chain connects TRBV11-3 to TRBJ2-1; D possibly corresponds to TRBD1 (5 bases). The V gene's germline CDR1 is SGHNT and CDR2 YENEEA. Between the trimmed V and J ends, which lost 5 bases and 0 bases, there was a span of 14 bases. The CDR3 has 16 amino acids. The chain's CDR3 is CASSRKPGSSYNEQFF. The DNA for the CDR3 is TGTGCCAGCAGCCGAAAGCCAGGGTCCTCCTACAATGAGCAGTTCTTC.

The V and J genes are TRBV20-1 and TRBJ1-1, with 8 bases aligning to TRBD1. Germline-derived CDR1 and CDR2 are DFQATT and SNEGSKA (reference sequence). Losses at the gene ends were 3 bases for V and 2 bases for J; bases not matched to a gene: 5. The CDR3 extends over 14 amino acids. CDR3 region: CSASRQGHNTEAFF. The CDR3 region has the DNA TGCAGTGCTAGTAGACAGGGGCATAACACTGAAGCTTTCTTT.

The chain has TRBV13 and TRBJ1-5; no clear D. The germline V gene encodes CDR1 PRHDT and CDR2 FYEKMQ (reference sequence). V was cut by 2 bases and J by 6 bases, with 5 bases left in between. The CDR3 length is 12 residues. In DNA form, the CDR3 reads TGTGCCAGCAGCTTATCGGGTCAGCCCCAGCATTTT. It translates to CASSLSGQPQHF. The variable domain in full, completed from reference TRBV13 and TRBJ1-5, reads AAGVIQSPRHLIKEKRETATLKCYPIPRHDTVYWYQQGPGQDPQFLISFYEKMQSDKGSIPDRFSAQQFSDYHSELNMSSLELGDSALYFCASSLSGQPQHFGDGTRLSIL.

CDR3 DNA sequence: TGTGCCAGCAGCTTGTACTTCACCGGGACAGCGGCCTACGAGCAGTACTTC. The encoded protein is CASSLYFTGTAAYEQYF. This sequence joins TRBV11-2 and TRBJ2-7, with TRBD1 identical over 7 bases. The CDR3 runs 17 residues. Germline CDR1 reads SGHAT; CDR2 reads FQNNGV. After removal of 3 bases from V and 2 bases from J, the junction contained 13 bases not matched to a gene.

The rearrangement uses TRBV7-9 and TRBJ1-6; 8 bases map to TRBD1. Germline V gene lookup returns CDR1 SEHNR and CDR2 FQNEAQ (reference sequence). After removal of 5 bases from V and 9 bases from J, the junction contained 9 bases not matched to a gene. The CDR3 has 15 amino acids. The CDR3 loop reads CASSPSWTGTSPLHF. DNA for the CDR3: TGTGCCAGCAGCCCGTCGTGGACAGGGACTTCACCCCTCCACTTT. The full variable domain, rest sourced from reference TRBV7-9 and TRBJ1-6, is DTGVSQNPRHKITKRGQNVTFRCDPISEHNRLYWYRQTLGQGPEFLTYFQNEAQLEKSRLLSDRFSAERPKGSFSTLEIQRTEQGDSAMYLCASSPSWTGTSPLHFGNGTRLTVT.

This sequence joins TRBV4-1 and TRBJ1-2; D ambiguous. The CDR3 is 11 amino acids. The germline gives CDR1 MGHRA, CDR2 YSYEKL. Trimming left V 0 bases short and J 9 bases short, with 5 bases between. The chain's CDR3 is CASSQDQSYTF. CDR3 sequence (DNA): TGCGCCAGCAGCCAAGATCAGAGCTACACCTTC.

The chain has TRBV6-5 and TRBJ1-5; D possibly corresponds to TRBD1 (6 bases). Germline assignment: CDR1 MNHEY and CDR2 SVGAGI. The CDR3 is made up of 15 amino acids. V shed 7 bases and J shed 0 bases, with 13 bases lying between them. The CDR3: CASKGQGYSNQPQHF. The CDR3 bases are TGTGCCAGCAAGGGTCAGGGGTATAGCAATCAGCCCCAGCATTTT.

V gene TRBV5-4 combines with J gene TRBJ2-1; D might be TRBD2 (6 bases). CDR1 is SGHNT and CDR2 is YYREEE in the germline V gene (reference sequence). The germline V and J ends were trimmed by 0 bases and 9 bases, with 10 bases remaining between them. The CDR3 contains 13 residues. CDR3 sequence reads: CASSLELAGEQFF. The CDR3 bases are TGTGCCAGCAGCTTGGAACTAGCTGGTGAGCAGTTCTTC.

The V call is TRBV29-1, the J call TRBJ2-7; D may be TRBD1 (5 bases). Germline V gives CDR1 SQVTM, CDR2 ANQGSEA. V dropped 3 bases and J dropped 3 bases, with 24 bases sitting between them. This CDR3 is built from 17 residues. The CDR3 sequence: CSVDGLRSGHQSYEQYF. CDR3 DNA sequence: TGCAGCGTTGATGGGTTACGTTCCGGACACCAAAGCTACGAGCAGTACTTC.

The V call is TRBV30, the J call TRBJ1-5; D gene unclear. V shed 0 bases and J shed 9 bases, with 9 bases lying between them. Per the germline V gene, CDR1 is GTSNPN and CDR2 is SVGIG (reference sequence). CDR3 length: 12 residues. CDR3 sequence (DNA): TGTGCCTGGAGTGTACCTCCGAGGCCCCAGCATTTT. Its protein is CAWSVPPRPQHF.

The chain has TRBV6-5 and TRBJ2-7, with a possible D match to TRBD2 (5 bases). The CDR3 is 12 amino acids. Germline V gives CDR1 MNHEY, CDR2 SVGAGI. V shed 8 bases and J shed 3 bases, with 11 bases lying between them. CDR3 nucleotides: TGTGCCAGCGGACTTCTCCACTACGAGCAGTACTTC. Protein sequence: CASGLLHYEQYF.

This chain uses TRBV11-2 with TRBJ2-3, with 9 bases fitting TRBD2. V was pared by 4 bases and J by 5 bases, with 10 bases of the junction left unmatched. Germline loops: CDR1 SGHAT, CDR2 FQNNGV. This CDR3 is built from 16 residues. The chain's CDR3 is CASSSGGRGGVDTQYF. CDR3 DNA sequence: TGTGCCAGCAGCTCCGGCGGGCGGGGGGGCGTAGATACGCAGTATTTT.

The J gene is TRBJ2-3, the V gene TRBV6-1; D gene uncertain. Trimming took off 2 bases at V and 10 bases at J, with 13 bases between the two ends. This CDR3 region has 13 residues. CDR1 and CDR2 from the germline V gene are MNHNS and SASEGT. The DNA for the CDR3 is TGTGCCAGCAGTGAAAACTTCCCCGGTCCGCAGTATTTT. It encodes CASSENFPGPQYF.

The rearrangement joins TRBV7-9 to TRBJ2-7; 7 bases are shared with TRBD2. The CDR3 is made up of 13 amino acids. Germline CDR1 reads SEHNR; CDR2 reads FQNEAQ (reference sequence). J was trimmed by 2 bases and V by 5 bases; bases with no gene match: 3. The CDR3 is CASSPGGTYEQYF. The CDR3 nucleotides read TGTGCCAGCAGCCCCGGGGGGACCTACGAGCAGTACTTC.

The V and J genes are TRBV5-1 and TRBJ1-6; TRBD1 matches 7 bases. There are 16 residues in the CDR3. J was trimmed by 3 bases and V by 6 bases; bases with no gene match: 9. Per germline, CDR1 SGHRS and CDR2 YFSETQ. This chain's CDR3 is CASTFGTANYNSPLHF. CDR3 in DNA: TGCGCCAGCACCTTCGGGACAGCTAACTATAATTCACCCCTCCACTTT.

DNA of the CDR3: TGCAGCGTAGCCCCCAGGGTGGGAGAGACCCAGTACTTC. It translates to CSVAPRVGETQYF. The V gene is TRBV29-1, the J gene TRBJ2-5, with D maybe TRBD1 (5 bases). The length of the CDR3 is 13 residues. Germline lookup yields CDR1 SQVTM and CDR2 ANQGSEA. Trimming pared 6 bases from V and 4 bases from J, leaving 15 bases between.